Given below is one TCR beta chain in context. What this receptor recognizes is not known. No clone much larger than this one lies a single base away; base qualities are absent. According to the germline V gene, CDR1 reads SQVTM and CDR2 reads ANQGSEA. Including cysteine and phenylalanine, the CDR3 has 13 amino acids. CDR3 DNA is the only sequence kept; it has 39 bases, read in frame from the first base. V gives up 3 bases and J gives up 0 bases, and the segment between their germline ends measures 9 bases. The sample originates from a study of somatic mutations in cytotoxic T cells in rheumatoid arthritis (dated by TCRdb to 2017 to 2019). General notes on the study: Right after diagnosis and prior to the start of any treatment, less than 35 ml EDTA of peripheral blood was drawn from patients. The median ages of the patient and control groups were essentially identical. For roughly 63 rheumatoid arthritis patients and 20 healthy controls, TCRB deep sequencing was carried out. A FACSAria II or Sony SH800 was used to flow-sort some V beta antibody-stained T-cell populations at nearly 100% purity, and TCRB sequencing was also done on sorted V beta1+ cells. In newly diagnosed rheumatoid arthritis without treatment, the study examined if expanded CD8+ T-cell clones harbor somatic mutations, relying on TCRB deep sequencing to characterize clonality. The research as a whole found: Healthy controls showed no age-related increase in CD8+ clonality, whereas patients did (Spearman r of about 0.5). CD8+ T-cell clonality in rheumatoid arthritis patients was not significantly different from that in age-matched healthy controls. The expanded CD8+ clones had unknown antigen targets, and not appearing in virus-specific databases did not rule out that they were virus-specific. The largest CD8+ clone made up more than 20% of CD8+ cells in about an eighth of the 65 patients, and blood and synovial fluid shared several identical CD8+ TCRB sequences. The slight TRBV07 underrepresentation in patients was not adjusted for multiple comparisons.

TCRB CDR3 sequencing used the immunoSEQ assay on genomic DNA. The source study handled its data this way. Patient CD8+ clones larger than 1% were compared against published virus-specific TCRB sequences, and only a few matched. Analyses were restricted to productive TCRB rearrangements. Defining a clone by its unique TCRB CDR3 sequence, the study calculated clonality as a productive clonality index derived from Shannon entropy. The template counts of each clone relative to the total templates per sample were used to calculate repertoire overlap between two samples. V-gene usage from TCRB sequencing and V-gene usage measured by flow cytometry were correlated (Spearman r of around 0.6). TCRdb mirrors the immuneACCESS table, restricted to in-frame sequences. Some clones are absent from its copies; in checked studies, under half trace to an unresolved V gene, and the reason for the others is unknown. V, J and clone size were drawn from that table, and D and trimming were deduced from the DNA. Across this sample there are tens of thousands of clones, with 80% to 85% seen only once. Around 8.3% of the sample lies in the top ten.

CD4+ and CD8+ cells were isolated by positive magnetic bead selection on an AutoMACS, and purity was checked by flow cytometry. A TCR V beta antibody panel was used in flow cytometry to screen first for clonal expansions, which were then characterized by TCRB deep sequencing of sorted CD8+ fractions. Ficoll-Paque PLUS density gradient separation was used to isolate peripheral blood mononuclear cells. Nucleospin Tissue or Tissue XS kits were used to extract DNA from CD4-enriched, CD8-enriched or PBMC samples, and a Qubit 2.0 fluorometer was used for quantification. The sequence links TRBV29-1 to TRBJ2-7; a tentative D call is TRBD2 (6 bases match). Sequenced: CD8+ T cells sorted from blood. This TCR derives from an adult with rheumatoid arthritis. Here the CDR3 is given as CSVESGSSYEQYF. The DNA reads as follows: TGCAGCGTTGAGTCCGGGAGCTCCTACGAGCAGTACTTC.